This record covers a single T cell receptor (beta chain). Germline V lookup: CDR1 SNHLY, CDR2 FYNNEI. V shed 1 base and J shed 2 bases, with 12 bases lying between them. There are 15 residues in the CDR3. These data originate in a study of T cell changes during pregnancy in multiple sclerosis. Sequencing used immunoSEQ multiplex PCR; TCRdb keeps in-frame clones, though not all of them. The data contain 34,000 or so clones, over 75% of them seen just once; the ten biggest clones take up about 10%. The TCR sequence derives from a female donor with multiple sclerosis, enrolled in a pregnancy study. The sample was CD8+ T cells from peripheral blood mononuclear cells, taken before pregnancy. The chain combines TRBV2 with TRBJ2-7, with D possibly matching TRBD2 (5 bases). The DNA for the CDR3 is TGTGCCAGCAGTGAAGTGATAGCGCCGACCTACGAGCAGTACTTC. Translating it yields CASSEVIAPTYEQYF.